These 22 T cell receptor beta chains originate from one sample sequenced in a study of T-cell reconstitution after alpha-beta-depleted transplantation in children. The authors prepared the TCRbeta library with unique molecular identifiers. Using its own MiXCR run on the PCR reads, TCRdb lists one record per CDR3 protein. Of a few hundred thousand distinct CDR3 sequences in the sample, around 27% were seen once. The sample here was PBMCs, taken before TCRalphabeta/CD19-depleted stem cell transplant. The receptors were gathered from a boy less than two years old with Wiskott-Aldrich syndrome, due to receive a stem cell transplant.

This chain uses TRBV7-8 with TRBJ2-5; possible D gene TRBD2, 6 bases. V shed 4 bases and J shed 1 base, with 13 bases lying between them. The CDR3 has 15 residues. From germline, CDR1 is SGHVS and CDR2 FQNEAQ. For the CDR3, the DNA is TGTGCCAGCAGCTGGGGGGTGATGACCCAAGAGACCCAGTACTTC. Translation gives CASSWGVMTQETQYF.

CDR3 sequence (DNA): TGCAGCGTTGTTAGGCGTGATCGTGATACGCAGTATTTT. Translated: CSVVRRDRDTQYF. The rearrangement uses TRBV29-1 and TRBJ2-3, with unresolved D. CDR1 is SQVTM and CDR2 is ANQGSEA in the germline V gene. V lost 4 bases, J lost 6 bases, and 14 bases lay in between. This CDR3 has 13 amino acids.

The J gene is TRBJ2-3, the V gene TRBV12-3 or TRBV12-4; the D gene is possibly TRBD1 (6 bases). Deletions cut 5 bases from V and 1 base from J, with 13 bases between. The CDR3 consists of 15 residues. The CDR3 loop reads CASSPRNRGTDTQYF. The CDR3 DNA is TGTGCCAGCAGTCCCCGGAACAGGGGCACAGATACGCAGTATTTT.

The V gene is TRBV3-1, the J gene TRBJ2-4, with TRBD2 matching 13 bases. Looked up from germline, CDR1 is LGHDT and CDR2 is YNNKEL (reference sequence). This CDR3 contains 16 residues. The ends lost 1 base at V and 11 bases at J; junction bases unmatched: 8. The CDR3 reads CASSQASGLAGVVQYF. The CDR3 DNA follows: TGTGCCAGCAGCCAAGCTAGCGGACTAGCGGGAGTAGTTCAGTACTTC.

This clonotype was observed a handful of times. The CDR3 loop is CASSPSGRVYNEQFF. The CDR3 nucleotides are TGTGCCAGCAGTCCTAGCGGGAGGGTCTACAATGAGCAGTTCTTC. The chain links TRBV3-1 to TRBJ2-1; 12 nucleotides agree with TRBD2. The CDR3 length is 15 residues. Trimming removed 6 bases from V and 3 bases from J; junction bases left unmatched: 3. The germline V gene encodes CDR1 LGHDT and CDR2 YNNKEL (reference sequence).

This clonotype was seen a handful of times. At one boundary the junction diverges from the germline segment, which might be a read error. The chain links TRBV3-1 to TRBJ2-1, with D perhaps being TRBD1 or TRBD2 (7 bases each). Germline V gene sequence: CDR1 LGHDT, CDR2 YNNKEL (reference sequence). There are 17 residues in the CDR3. The DNA of the CDR3 is TGTGCCAGCAGTCAAGGGAGCGGGACAGTTCCGGCCAATGAGCAGTTCTTC. It yields the protein CASSQGSGTVPANEQFF.

The J gene is TRBJ2-3, the V gene TRBV5-1, with 8 bases that match TRBD2. J lost 7 bases, V lost 2 bases, and 6 bases had no gene match. CDR1 and CDR2 from the germline V gene are SGHRS and YFSETQ. This CDR3 is 14 amino acids long. CDR3 in amino acids: CASSLTGGRNTQYF. DNA for the CDR3: TGCGCCAGCAGCTTAACTGGCGGGAGGAATACGCAGTATTTT.

The V call is TRBV27, the J call TRBJ2-3, with D tentatively TRBD2 (5 bases). The CDR3 totals 15 residues. V was cut by 2 bases and J by 3 bases, with 12 bases left in between. Germline V CDR1 and CDR2: MNHEY, SMNVEV (reference sequence). The CDR3 loop is CASSLKRSQTDTQYF. The CDR3 region has the DNA TGTGCCAGCAGTTTAAAGCGGAGCCAGACAGATACGCAGTATTTT.

The V and J genes are TRBV20-1 and TRBJ1-2; TRBD1 aligns across 9 bases. V was clipped by 6 bases and J by 4 bases; unmatched bases: 12. The CDR3 is made up of 15 amino acids. CDR1 and CDR2 from the germline V gene are DFQATT and SNEGSKA (reference sequence). The CDR3 DNA follows: TGCAGTGCCAACGCAGGGACAGGGATTTTCTATGGCTACACCTTC. Amino acids: CSANAGTGIFYGYTF.

The chain links TRBV20-1 to TRBJ2-5, with 11 bases that match TRBD2. CDR3 length: 15 amino acids. V lost 3 bases to trimming and J lost 4 bases; unmatched junction nucleotides: 7. In germline, CDR1 is DFQATT, CDR2 SNEGSKA (reference sequence). The CDR3 DNA reads TGCAGTGCTAGCCCCCTTCTAGCGGGAGGAGAGACCCAGTACTTC. This gives the protein CSASPLLAGGETQYF.

This clonotype has just a few counts. The chain combines TRBV15 with TRBJ2-1; D not resolved. The CDR3 consists of 14 residues. V was pared by 2 bases and J by 6 bases, with 11 bases between. Germline CDR1 LNHNV, CDR2 YYDKDF (reference sequence). This CDR3 reads CATSRRDLPNEQFF. The CDR3 DNA follows: TGTGCCACCAGCAGAAGAGACTTACCCAATGAGCAGTTCTTC.

In this sample, this clonotype turned up a few times. The rearrangement links TRBV7-9 to TRBJ1-1, with D uncertain. Germline V gives CDR1 SEHNR, CDR2 FQNEAQ (reference sequence). V was shortened by 0 bases and J by 2 bases, with 13 bases between the two germline ends. The CDR3 contains 16 residues. The CDR3 nucleotides read TGTGCCAGCAGCTTAGCGGAGAGCCAGGACAACACTGAAGCTTTCTTT. Amino acid sequence: CASSLAESQDNTEAFF.

The sample holds a few counts of this clonotype. V is TRBV5-1 and J is TRBJ1-1, with 7 positions matching TRBD1. Trimming took 5 bases from V and 1 from J; bases not matched to a gene: 5. Germline CDR1 reads SGHRS; CDR2 reads YFSETQ. The CDR3 sequence is 14 residues long. The CDR3 sequence is CASRYRGPNTEAFF. As DNA, the CDR3 is TGCGCCAGCAGATACAGGGGCCCGAACACTGAAGCTTTCTTT.

This clonotype was counted only a few times. The V call is TRBV20-1, the J call TRBJ1-3, with TRBD1 identical over 8 bases. The CDR3 is 13 amino acids. Germline values: CDR1 DFQATT, CDR2 SNEGSKA (reference sequence). Trimming removed 3 bases from V and 6 bases from J; junction bases left unmatched: 4. The chain's CDR3 is CSASWQGANTIYF. Here the CDR3 DNA reads TGCAGTGCTAGCTGGCAGGGGGCAAACACCATATATTTT.

The chain couples TRBV29-1 to TRBJ2-1, with D unresolved. The CDR3 runs to 11 residues. Per the germline V gene, CDR1 is SQVTM and CDR2 is ANQGSEA. Trimming removed 7 bases from V and 8 bases from J, with 12 bases in between. CDR3 sequence reads: CSARKWDEQFF. The DNA for the CDR3 is TGCAGCGCCCGAAAGTGGGATGAGCAGTTCTTC.

This clonotype was counted a few times. The chain carries TRBV19 and TRBJ2-4; 15 nucleotides align to TRBD2. Germline trimming cut 7 bases from V and 6 bases from J; bases unmatched to any gene: 7. The V gene's germline CDR1 is LNHDA and CDR2 SQIVND (reference sequence). The CDR3 has 16 residues. The CDR3 loop reads CASTGTSGRSPNIQYF. For the CDR3, the DNA is TGTGCCAGTACTGGGACTAGCGGGAGGTCCCCAAACATTCAGTACTTC.

This clonotype was observed a few times. The chain recombines TRBV7-2 with TRBJ1-1; D perhaps matches TRBD1 (6 bases). Trimming stripped 3 bases from V and 1 base from J, with 18 bases between. This CDR3 region has 17 residues. The germline V gene encodes CDR1 SGHTA and CDR2 FQGNSA. The DNA for the CDR3 is TGTGCCAGCAGCTTTCGTCGACAGGCTCCCCCGAACACTGAAGCTTTCTTT. Protein product: CASSFRRQAPPNTEAFF.

Note on this clonotype: One end of the junction is discordant with germline, which a read error may explain. The chain combines TRBV28 with TRBJ2-7, with D perhaps assigned TRBD1 or TRBD2 (5 bases each). Germline V gene sequence: CDR1 MDHEN, CDR2 SYDVKM. The CDR3 spans 14 residues. CDR3 nucleotide sequence: TGTGCCAGCAGAGGGGAGTACTTCTCCCACGAGCAGTACTTC. It codes for CASRGEYFSHEQYF.

Only a few counts were recorded for this clonotype. The V and J genes are TRBV5-6 and TRBJ1-2; TRBD1 might be the D (6 bases). Germline CDR1 is SGHDT and CDR2 is YYEEEE. CDR3 size: 13 residues. The V end lost 0 bases, the J end lost 7 bases, and 10 bases lay between the germline ends. The CDR3 is CASSLGGQLGYTF. As DNA, the CDR3 is TGTGCCAGCAGCTTGGGGGGGCAACTTGGCTACACCTTC. Looking up the rest from reference TRBV5-6 and TRBJ1-2 gives the full variable domain: DAGVTQSPTHLIKTRGQQVTLRCSPKSGHDTVSWYQQALGQGPQFIFQYYEEEERQRGNFPDRFSGHQFPNYSSELNVNALLLGDSALYLCASSLGGQLGYTFGSGTRLTVV.

This clonotype was seen a handful of times. The rearrangement joins TRBV20-1 to TRBJ2-5; 9 nucleotides line up with TRBD2. This CDR3 comprises 15 residues. Germline V gives CDR1 DFQATT, CDR2 SNEGSKA (reference sequence). V shed 4 bases and J 0 bases; nucleotides not matched to a gene: 6. This chain's CDR3 is CSANTLAGYQETQYF. The CDR3, as DNA: TGCAGTGCTAACACTCTAGCGGGATACCAAGAGACCCAGTACTTC.

The rearrangement links TRBV20-1 to TRBJ2-3; a weak D match, TRBD1 (5 bases). CDR3 length equals 12 residues. The V end lost 5 bases, the J end lost 3 bases, and 9 bases lay between the germline ends. CDR1 DFQATT and CDR2 SNEGSKA come from the germline V gene (reference sequence). DNA of the CDR3: TGCAGTGCTGGACAAGTAACAGATACGCAGTATTTT. Encoded protein: CSAGQVTDTQYF.

The rearrangement links TRBV5-1 to TRBJ2-1; 8 nucleotides line up with TRBD1. Germline CDR1 is SGHRS and CDR2 is YFSETQ. The CDR3 length is 17 residues. Germline trimming cut 0 bases from V and 3 bases from J; bases unmatched to any gene: 8. The CDR3 sequence is CASSLETPGQGYNEQFF. CDR3 in DNA: TGCGCCAGCAGCTTGGAAACTCCCGGACAGGGCTACAATGAGCAGTTCTTC.